The rows below give T cell receptor beta chains drawn from one sample of a study of shared clonotypes between healthy human individuals. Data came from immunoSEQ multiplex PCR; TCRdb stores just in-frame clones and leaves some out. The sample carries approximately 1.5 million clones, 98% recorded once. Sequencing input: naive CD4+ T cells sorted from blood. These receptors were taken from a young man in good health. CDR3s leave out the opening cysteine and the closing phenylalanine or tryptophan. Where a row states a size, it is once, few, many or the class of an expanded clone; other rows omit it.

TRBJ2-1 . TRBV18 ASSPLSWSGEQF
TRBJ2-7 . TRBV15 ATSRGRSGGTYEQY
TRBJ2-7 . TRBV11-2 ASSPQYEQY
TRBJ2-1 . TRBV7-8 ASSLIRTGSFNEQF
TRBJ1-2 . TRBV2 ASSVGRGSYT
TRBJ2-7 once TRBV5-1 ASSLDVPPSYEQY
TRBJ2-7 once TRBV4-3 ASSQDLGTYEQY
TRBJ2-4 . TRBV5-6 ASSRDRVEPLAKNIQY
TRBJ1-2 once TRBV28 ASRRIETYGYT
TRBJ2-7 . TRBV5-1 ASSRGTSGTFSYEQY
TRBJ2-1 . TRBV18 ASSPPGSGPYNEQF
TRBJ2-5 . TRBV15 ATSRTLQETQY
TRBJ2-7 once TRBV4-1 ASSQRLAVSYEQY
TRBJ1-2 . TRBV29-1 SVYTFYGYT
TRBJ2-6 once TRBV18 ASSPIREYGANVLT
TRBJ2-3 . TRBV5-6 ASSLTAGGTDTQY
TRBJ1-3 . TRBV7-8 ASSLGRDSSGNTIY
TRBJ2-2 . TRBV7-9 ATRGGAGELF
TRBJ2-7 . TRBV7-2 ASGPDRDTYEQY
TRBJ2-5 . TRBV18 ASSPTGTETQY
TRBJ2-3 . TRBV5-5 ASNERDRKSTDTQY
TRBJ1-5 . TRBV19 ASTNRGPNNQPQH
TRBJ2-2 . TRBV5-4 ASSSALERNTGELF
TRBJ2-1 . TRBV5-4 ASSAGQRTNEQF
TRBJ2-3 . TRBV29-1 SVGARDTQY
TRBJ1-3 . TRBV19 ASSIARYSGNTIY
TRBJ2-4 once TRBV7-2 ASSLVAGSSNQY
TRBJ2-3 . TRBV7-2 ASSALADTQY
TRBJ2-2 once TRBV2 ASKGTSGKSAGELF
TRBJ1-4 . TRBV5-6 ASSLERGPTNEKLF
TRBJ2-3 . TRBV2 ASVASTHSTDTQY
TRBJ2-5 . TRBV27 ASSPGSRGPQETQY
TRBJ1-2 . TRBV28 ASSLRGAGGIGGGYT